This T cell receptor beta chain was captured by sequencing in a study of breast tumors, draining lymph nodes, adjacent tissues. Study observations and caveats: Findings are consistent with lymph node origin and intratumoral expansion of most tumor T cells.

Germline-derived CDR1 and CDR2 are DFQATT and SNEGSKA (reference sequence). This CDR3 has 14 amino acids. Trimming took 8 bases from V and 7 from J, leaving 23 bases between them. Axillary draining lymph nodes of breast cancer patients supplied the node samples. TCRdb analysed the multiplex PCR reads with MiXCR anew, one entry per CDR3 protein. The table lists 150,000 to 250,000 distinct CDR3 sequences, around 29% of them singletons. A word on this clonotype: Its antigen is not known.

The specimen was axillary lymph node tissue. V usage is TRBV20-1 and J usage is TRBJ1-2; a possible D gene is TRBD1 (6 bases). The source of this sequence is a female donor with breast cancer. Some clones in this sample may be carry-over from other donors' samples. The CDR3: CSFSGSRGAFGYTF. The CDR3 DNA reads TGCAGTTTTAGCGGATCGAGGGGGGCATTTGGCTACACCTTC.